This T cell receptor (beta chain) was sequenced for a study of blood T cell repertoires in COVID-19. Looking at the study overall: Acute and convalescent COVID-19 specimens originated in the United States, Italy and Spain. The analysed material was cDNA or gDNA that came from T cells, B-cell-depleted T cells, or PBMCs.

Under the authors' procedure: The authors estimated nucleated cell counts from reference gene primer amplification. The method was immunoSEQ multiplex PCR; TCRdb's version includes in-frame clones alone and lacks a portion of them. The DNA was the basis for D and trimming; V, J and clone size are from that table. The sample consists of 300,000 to 450,000 clones, roughly nine tenths of them appearing once. This CDR3 contains 13 residues. From germline, CDR1 is MDHEN and CDR2 SYDVKM. V lost 3 bases, J lost 3 bases, and 8 bases lay in between. This clone came up once. Seattle cases were enrolled at active infection and followed longitudinally.

The sequenced sample consisted of peripheral blood. The source of this sequence is a woman aged 30 to 39 with COVID-19, enrolled during active disease. The J gene is TRBJ1-1, the V gene TRBV28; possibly TRBD1 for D (6 bases). The CDR3 DNA follows: TGTGCCAGCAGTTTGGGGGCGCACACTGAAGCTTTCTTT. It specifies CASSLGAHTEAFF.